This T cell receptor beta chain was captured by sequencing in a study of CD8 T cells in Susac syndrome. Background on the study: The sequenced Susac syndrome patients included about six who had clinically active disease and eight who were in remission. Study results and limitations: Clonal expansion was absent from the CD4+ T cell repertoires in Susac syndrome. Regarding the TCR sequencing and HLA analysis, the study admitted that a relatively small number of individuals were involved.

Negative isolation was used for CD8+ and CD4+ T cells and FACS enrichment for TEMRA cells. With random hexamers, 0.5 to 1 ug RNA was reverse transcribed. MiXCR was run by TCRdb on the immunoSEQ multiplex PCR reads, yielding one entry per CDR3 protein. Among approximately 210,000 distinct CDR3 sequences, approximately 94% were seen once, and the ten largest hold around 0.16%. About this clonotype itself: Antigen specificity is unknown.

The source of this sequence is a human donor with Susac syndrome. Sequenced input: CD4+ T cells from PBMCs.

This chain's CDR3 is CASRKPGQGAGGANVLTF. CDR3 in DNA: TGTGCCAGCAGGAAGCCGGGACAGGGGGCAGGGGGGGCCAACGTCCTGACTTTC. This chain joins TRBV6-2 or TRBV6-3 and TRBJ2-6; 12 nucleotides line up with TRBD1. Trimming took 6 bases from V and 4 from J; bases not matched to a gene: 10. The CDR3 has 18 residues. The V gene's germline CDR1 is MNHEY and CDR2 SVGEGT.